This is a list of T cell receptor beta chains from one sample in a study of human T cells and chemical hapten exposure. Via MiXCR, TCRdb re-called the RACE reads, giving one row per CDR3 protein. The table lists tens of thousands of distinct CDR3 sequences, about a tenth of them singletons, with 25% to 35% in the top ten. The specimen comprised whole blood, sampled in connection with sensitization to the hapten diphenylcyclopropenone (DPC). These receptor sequences come from a man in his fifties or sixties with alopecia areata. Some clones in this sample may be carry-over from other donors' samples. Each CDR3 is given with its conserved first and last residue. The D gene is left open where the match is weak. Only some rows state a clone size, as once, few, many or a class for expanded clones.

clone_size,v_call,d_call,j_call,cdr3_aa,cdr3_nt
many,TRBV28,NA,TRBJ2-5,CAIGRTQETQYF,TGTGCCATCGGGCGGACCCAAGAGACCCAGTACTTC
NA,TRBV28,NA,TRBJ2-7,CASRRLVNEQYF,TGTGCCAGCAGAAGACTAGTAAATGAGCAGTACTTC
many,TRBV5-1,NA,TRBJ2-2,CASSYSTTAGELFF,TGCGCCAGCAGCTATTCGACAACGGCCGGGGAGCTGTTTTTT
many,TRBV20-1,TRBD1,TRBJ1-3,CSALGTGGTQSGNTIYF,TGCAGTGCCCTCGGGACAGGGGGCACTCAGTCTGGAAACACCATATATTTT
many,TRBV3-1,TRBD1,TRBJ1-4,CASSLRDRLFF,TGTGCCAGCAGCCTCCGGGACAGACTGTTTTTT
many,TRBV6-5,NA,TRBJ1-4,CASSYSTQPWEKLFF,TGTGCCAGCAGTTACTCGACGCAGCCGTGGGAAAAACTGTTTTTT
many,TRBV7-9,TRBD1,TRBJ1-5,CASSSTDRGQPQHF,TGTGCCAGCAGCTCCACTGACAGGGGCCAGCCCCAGCATTTT
many,TRBV29-1,NA,TRBJ2-1,CSVAMGAGNEQFF,TGCAGCGTTGCTATGGGGGCCGGTAATGAGCAGTTCTTC
once,TRBV28,NA,TRBJ2-2,CASTNSRQANTGELFF,TGTGCCAGCACCAACTCCAGACAGGCGAACACCGGGGAGCTGTTTTTT
many,TRBV5-1,TRBD1,TRBJ1-2,CASSLKTGDNYGYTF,TGCGCCAGCAGCTTGAAAACAGGGGATAACTATGGCTACACCTTC
NA,TRBV4-3,NA,TRBJ2-1,CASSQGRGGGEQFF,TGCGCCAGCAGCCAGGGGAGAGGGGGAGGCGAGCAGTTCTTC
few,TRBV5-5,NA,TRBJ1-2,CASSLAQVDDGYTF,TGTGCCAGCAGCTTGGCCCAAGTGGACGATGGCTACACCTTC
few,TRBV11-2,NA,TRBJ2-3,CASSLAAPTDTQYF,TGTGCCAGCAGCTTAGCCGCCCCCACAGATACGCAGTATTTT
many,TRBV20-1,NA,TRBJ2-7,CSARDYNNHNYEQYF,TGCAGTGCTAGAGATTATAACAACCACAACTACGAGCAGTACTTC
many,TRBV5-5,TRBD1,TRBJ2-7,CASSWDRREQYF,TGTGCCAGCAGCTGGGACAGGCGAGAGCAGTACTTC
many,TRBV3-1,NA,TRBJ2-1,CASSHRSPGLTFF,TGTGCCAGCAGCCACCGTTCTCCGGGACTTACATTCTTC
many,TRBV7-9,NA,TRBJ2-3,CASGGLGGSTDTQYF,TGTGCCAGCGGCGGTTTGGGAGGTAGCACAGATACGCAGTATTTT
once,TRBV11-1,NA,TRBJ2-7,CASSLGQGSYYEQYF,TGTGCCAGCAGCTTGGGGCAGGGCAGCTACTACGAGCAGTACTTC
few,TRBV10-3,TRBD1,TRBJ2-7,CAISEKAAGGYEQYF,TGTGCCATCAGTGAGAAGGCGGCAGGGGGCTACGAGCAGTACTTC
many,TRBV27,TRBD1,TRBJ2-5,CASSKGQGAEETQYF,TGTGCCAGCAGCAAGGGACAGGGGGCAGAAGAGACCCAGTACTTC
few,TRBV7-7,NA,TRBJ2-5,CASSPSSQETQYF,TGTGCTAGCAGTCCCAGTTCCCAAGAGACCCAGTACTTC
many,TRBV15,NA,TRBJ2-5,CATSSGGPFQETQYF,TGTGCCACCAGCAGTGGGGGACCTTTCCAAGAGACCCAGTACTTC
many,TRBV20-1,TRBD1,TRBJ2-1,CSAQDRGRTHEQFF,TGCAGTGCTCAGGACAGGGGGCGCACCCATGAGCAGTTCTTC